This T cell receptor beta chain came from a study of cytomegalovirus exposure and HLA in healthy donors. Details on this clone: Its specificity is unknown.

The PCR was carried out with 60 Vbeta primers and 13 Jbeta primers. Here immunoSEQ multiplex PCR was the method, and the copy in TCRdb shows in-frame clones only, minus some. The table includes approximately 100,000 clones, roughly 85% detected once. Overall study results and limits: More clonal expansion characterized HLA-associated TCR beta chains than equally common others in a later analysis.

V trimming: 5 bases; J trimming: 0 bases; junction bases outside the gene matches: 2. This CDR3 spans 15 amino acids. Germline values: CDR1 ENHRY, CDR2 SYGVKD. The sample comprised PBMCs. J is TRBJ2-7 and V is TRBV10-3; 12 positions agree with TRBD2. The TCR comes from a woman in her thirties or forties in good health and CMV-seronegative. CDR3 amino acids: CAISWTSGASYEQYF. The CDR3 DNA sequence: TGTGCCATCAGTTGGACTAGCGGGGCCTCCTACGAGCAGTACTTC.